These 21 T cell receptor beta chains were all obtained from the same sample, sequenced in a study of long-term antiretroviral therapy in people with HIV. Runs used v3.0 of the immunoSEQ assay and were done at survey level. The table came from immunoSEQ multiplex PCR; TCRdb's copy has only in-frame clones and leaves some out. The sample shows 34,000 or so clones, 85% of them seen only once. Material: unsorted PBMCs, obtained approximately 3.3 years after starting antiretroviral therapy. Every receptor here comes from a man aged 18 to 29 with HIV.

This rearrangement joins TRBV7-9 to TRBJ2-3; possibly TRBD1 for D (6 bases). CDR3 size: 15 residues. The germline V gene encodes CDR1 SEHNR and CDR2 FQNEAQ (reference sequence). Trimming removed 5 bases from V and 3 bases from J, with 15 bases in between. The CDR3 bases are TGTGCCAGCAGCCCGGGACAAACTCTTACAGATACGCAGTATTTT. This encodes CASSPGQTLTDTQYF.

The rearrangement links TRBV5-1 to TRBJ1-1; TRBD1 matches 8 bases. Germline CDR1 is SGHRS and CDR2 is YFSETQ. This CDR3 spans 13 amino acids. The J segment lost 5 bases and the V segment lost 7 bases, leaving 7 bases of the junction unmatched. This CDR3 reads CASATGVRTEAFF. The CDR3 DNA reads as TGCGCCAGCGCGACAGGGGTTAGAACTGAAGCTTTCTTT.

This rearrangement joins TRBV7-2 to TRBJ2-1, with D possibly matching TRBD2 (5 bases). Germline V CDR1 and CDR2: SGHTA, FQGNSA. This CDR3 comprises 15 residues. Trimming removed 1 base from V and 3 bases from J, with 10 bases in between. This CDR3 reads CASSLEGLGYNEQFF. As DNA, the CDR3 is TGTGCCAGCAGCTTAGAAGGACTTGGCTACAATGAGCAGTTCTTC.

CDR3 DNA sequence: TGTGCCAGCAGTTACCCCGGGACAGCCCCGTACACCTTC. It specifies CASSYPGTAPYTF. The chain carries TRBV6-6 and TRBJ1-2; 7 positions agree with TRBD1. This CDR3 is 13 amino acids long. The J segment lost 11 bases and the V segment lost 2 bases, leaving 8 bases of the junction unmatched. CDR1 and CDR2 (germline): MNHNY, SVGAGI (reference sequence).

The chain carries TRBV7-2 and TRBJ1-2, with 7 bases identical to TRBD1. The V gene's germline CDR1 is SGHTA and CDR2 FQGNSA. There are 15 residues in the CDR3. Unmatched junction bases numbered 3, after V lost 0 bases and J lost 2 bases. The CDR3 reads CASSLAAGGNYGYTF. CDR3 in DNA: TGTGCCAGCAGCTTAGCGGCAGGGGGGAACTATGGCTACACCTTC.

J is TRBJ2-2 and V is TRBV9; 8 bases agree with TRBD2. Germline V gene sequence: CDR1 SGDLS, CDR2 YYNGEE. The ends lost 3 bases at V and 5 bases at J; junction bases unmatched: 3. The CDR3 loop spans 14 amino acids. The CDR3 DNA follows: TGTGCCAGCAGCGCGGGGGGGCGTACCGGGGAGCTGTTTTTT. Residues: CASSAGGRTGELFF.

V is TRBV2 and J is TRBJ2-1, with 8 positions matching TRBD1. The length of the CDR3 is 17 residues. CDR1 SNHLY and CDR2 FYNNEI come from the germline V gene. Trimming at V came to 0 bases and at J to 7 bases, leaving 11 bases not matched to a gene. The CDR3 region is CASSEAFAQGAKNEQFF. CDR3 DNA sequence: TGTGCCAGCAGTGAAGCATTTGCGCAGGGGGCTAAGAATGAGCAGTTCTTC.

The genes are TRBV5-5 and TRBJ2-7; perhaps TRBD1 as D (5 bases). CDR1 is SGHKS and CDR2 is YYEKEE in the germline V gene (reference sequence). V lost 0 bases and J 6 bases, leaving 13 bases between the germline ends. This CDR3 comprises 14 residues. CDR3 DNA sequence: TGTGCCAGCAGCTTGGGGGCAGGGTGGGGCGAGCAGTACTTC. Protein: CASSLGAGWGEQYF.

The CDR3 region has the DNA TGTGCCAGCAGCTCGCCCAGGGGGCACCTCTCCTACGAGCAGTACTTC. Translated, it gives CASSSPRGHLSYEQYF. The chain uses TRBV5-4 and TRBJ2-7; the match to TRBD1 covers 8 bases. Trimming cost V 3 bases and J 0 bases; bases outside gene matches: 8. Germline V CDR1 and CDR2: SGHNT, YYREEE (reference sequence). This CDR3 has 16 residues.

The J gene is TRBJ2-7, the V gene TRBV18; 11 nucleotides align to TRBD2. With V trimmed by 2 bases and J by 3 bases, 6 bases remained unmatched. CDR3 length: 16 amino acids. Germline V CDR1 and CDR2: KGHSH, LQKENI. The DNA of the CDR3 is TGTGCCAGCTCACCATCGCTAGCGGGGGGAGGCTACGAGCAGTACTTC. Its translation is CASSPSLAGGGYEQYF.

Concerning this clone itself: The sample contains more than one DNA sequence encoding this CDR3. The V gene is TRBV11-2, the J gene TRBJ2-7; 10 positions agree with TRBD1. From germline, CDR1 is SGHAT and CDR2 FQNNGV. The CDR3 contains 15 residues. V lost 1 base to trimming and J lost 3 bases; unmatched junction nucleotides: 3. The CDR3 protein is CASSLAGTGVYEQYF. CDR3 DNA sequence: TGTGCCAGCAGCTTAGCGGGGACAGGGGTCTACGAGCAGTACTTC.

This rearrangement joins TRBV7-8 to TRBJ2-1, with D unclear. This CDR3 has 15 residues. The germline V and J ends were trimmed by 4 bases and 0 bases, with 10 bases remaining between them. Per germline, CDR1 SGHVS and CDR2 FQNEAQ. The CDR3 is CASSSGFSSYNEQFF. The CDR3 DNA is TGTGCCAGCAGCTCCGGGTTCAGCTCCTACAATGAGCAGTTCTTC.

The chain has TRBV27 and TRBJ1-1; the D gene is possibly TRBD1 (5 bases). Trimming removed 6 bases at V and 3 bases at J, with 17 bases between. This CDR3 is 15 amino acids long. The germline V gene encodes CDR1 MNHEY and CDR2 SMNVEV (reference sequence). The CDR3 bases are TGTGCCAGCAGGGGGGTGGGGACTGGCGACACTGAAGCTTTCTTT. This translates into CASRGVGTGDTEAFF.

This rearrangement joins TRBV5-1 to TRBJ2-5, with 7 nucleotides matching TRBD1. CDR1 and CDR2 (germline): SGHRS, YFSETQ. The J segment lost 5 bases and the V segment lost 0 bases, leaving 7 bases of the junction unmatched. This CDR3 comprises 15 residues. CDR3 DNA sequence: TGCGCCAGCAGCTTGGAGAGACCCAGGGGGGAGACCCAGTACTTC. Translating it yields CASSLERPRGETQYF.

The V call is TRBV27, the J call TRBJ2-5, with D possibly TRBD2 on 6 matching bases. The V gene lost 4 bases and the J gene lost 2 bases, with 11 bases spanning the gap. Germline-derived CDR1 and CDR2 are MNHEY and SMNVEV (reference sequence). The CDR3 length is 14 residues. The chain's CDR3 is CASSSLAEQETQYF. CDR3 DNA sequence: TGTGCCAGCAGTTCCTTAGCGGAACAAGAGACCCAGTACTTC.

V and J are TRBV5-4 and TRBJ2-7; D possibly corresponds to TRBD2 (6 bases). CDR1 and CDR2 from the germline V gene are SGHNT and YYREEE (reference sequence). Trimming took off 1 base at V and 3 bases at J, with 11 bases between the two ends. The CDR3 consists of 14 residues. The CDR3, as DNA: TGTGCCAGCAGCTTGCGCGGGGCCCGCTACGAGCAGTACTTC. Protein product: CASSLRGARYEQYF.

The V call is TRBV19, the J call TRBJ1-2, with D unclear. CDR3 length: 17 amino acids. Between the trimmed V and J ends, which lost 7 bases and 3 bases, there was a span of 24 bases. The V gene's germline CDR1 is LNHDA and CDR2 SQIVND (reference sequence). CDR3 bases: TGTGCCAGTATTCCAAGGTTAAGGGCTTCTGGGGACTATGGCTACACCTTC. It is translated as CASIPRLRASGDYGYTF.

This rearrangement joins TRBV6-1 to TRBJ1-4, with D uncertain. CDR1 MNHNS and CDR2 SASEGT come from the germline V gene. With 3 bases removed from V and 4 bases from J, the gap between germline ends came to 9 bases. The CDR3 totals 14 residues. The CDR3 spells CASSDGWINEKLFF. The DNA of the CDR3 is TGTGCCAGCAGTGACGGATGGATTAATGAAAAACTGTTTTTT.

This clone was detected only once. The chain combines TRBV2 with TRBJ2-7; D may match TRBD1 or TRBD2 (5 bases each). The CDR3 spans 16 residues. Trimming stripped 11 bases from V and 0 bases from J, with 23 bases between. The germline V gene encodes CDR1 SNHLY and CDR2 FYNNEI. The CDR3 nucleotides read TGTGCCTCCTCCGGGGACGCGAGGCGTGCCTCCTACGAGCAGTACTTC. It translates to CASSGDARRASYEQYF.

The chain joins TRBV4-1 to TRBJ2-7; 9 bases align to TRBD2. This CDR3 has 14 amino acids. The junction had 7 bases not matched to a gene; V was cut back by 4 bases and J by 6 bases. Germline V gene sequence: CDR1 MGHRA, CDR2 YSYEKL. CDR3 DNA sequence: TGCGCCAGCAGCCTTAGCGGGGGCGGGGGCGAGCAGTACTTC. Its translation is CASSLSGGGGEQYF.

The table lists this clone with a few counts. V gene TRBV7-2 combines with J gene TRBJ2-7; no reliable D call. This CDR3 spans 12 amino acids. Germline lookup yields CDR1 SGHTA and CDR2 FQGNSA. The V end was cut by 2 bases, the J end by 5 bases, with 7 bases between. The CDR3 loop reads CASSLTTDEQYF. In DNA, the CDR3 is TGTGCCAGCAGCTTAACCACGGACGAGCAGTACTTC. Supplemented by reference TRBV7-2 and TRBJ2-7, the full variable domain reads GAGVSQSPSNKVTEKGKDVELRCDPISGHTALYWYRQSLGQGLEFLIYFQGNSAPDKSGLPSDRFSAERTGGSVSTLTIQRTQQEDSAVYLCASSLTTDEQYFGPGTRLTVT.